Sequencing of this T cell receptor beta chain was carried out in a study of a mutant IDH1 vaccine in newly diagnosed glioma. About the study: Patients were started on vaccination 4-6 weeks after radiotherapy alone, or with temozolomide cycles. Of treated patients, 62.5% were men and approximately 40% women, averaging around 40 years.

Time point here: week 11, during vaccination. All doses held 300 ug of mutant IDH1 20-mer peptide, with topical imiquimod. Remarks on this clone: The target antigen is unknown.

The repertoire was sequenced with immunoSEQ multiplex PCR; TCRdb's copy has only in-frame clones and lacks some. Here the sample spans approximately 64,000 clones, about four fifths being singletons. The starting material was PBMCs, obtained from a glioma patient whose treatment included an IDH1 peptide vaccine. This sequence was found in a woman in her forties or fifties with glioma.

CDR3: CASSLVMRGAMTGEQYF. In nucleotides, the CDR3 is TGTGCCAGCAGCTTAGTTATGCGTGGAGCCATGACGGGGGAGCAGTACTTC. J is TRBJ2-7 and V is TRBV11-2; the D gene is possibly TRBD2 (5 bases). This CDR3 is built from 17 residues. Trimming left V 1 base short and J 7 bases short, with 23 bases between. Germline loops: CDR1 SGHAT, CDR2 FQNNGV.